A single sample gave rise to the 11 T cell receptor beta chains below, sequenced in a study of cytomegalovirus exposure and HLA in healthy donors. The protocol was immunoSEQ multiplex PCR, while the TCRdb copy is restricted to in-frame clones and leaves out a portion. The profile shows about 76,000 clones, about 93% of them singletons. The specimen was PBMCs. Source of these receptors: a woman younger than 35 in good health and CMV-seronegative.

The chain is built from TRBV5-1 and TRBJ1-4; D may be TRBD1 (5 bases). The CDR3 loop spans 16 amino acids. Germline CDR1 is SGHRS and CDR2 is YFSETQ. The V gene lost 1 base and the J gene lost 0 bases, with 10 bases spanning the gap. The CDR3 reads CASSLPTATTNEKLFF. Written as DNA, the CDR3 is TGCGCCAGCAGCTTGCCGACAGCCACAACTAATGAAAAACTGTTTTTT. The full variable domain, completed using reference TRBV5-1 and TRBJ1-4, is KAGVTQTPRYLIKTRGQQVTLSCSPISGHRSVSWYQQTPGQGLQFLFEYFSETQRNKGNFPGRFSGRQFSNSRSEMNVSTLELGDSALYLCASSLPTATTNEKLFFGSGTQLSVL.

This sequence joins TRBV28 and TRBJ2-3; 11 nucleotides match TRBD2. The CDR3 sequence is 18 residues long. V trimming: 6 bases; J trimming: 2 bases; junction bases outside the gene matches: 13. Germline V CDR1 and CDR2: MDHEN, SYDVKM. CDR3 region: CASSPTPRLAGNTDTQYF. The DNA of the CDR3 is TGTGCCAGCAGCCCCACCCCTCGACTAGCGGGGAACACAGATACGCAGTATTTT.

V usage is TRBV7-6 and J usage is TRBJ2-7, with 10 nucleotides matching TRBD1. The germline V gene encodes CDR1 SGHVS and CDR2 FNYEAQ. Trimming removed 6 bases from V and 5 bases from J; junction bases left unmatched: 16. The CDR3 extends over 17 amino acids. The CDR3: CASSPRPGTGVFHEQYF. The CDR3 DNA follows: TGTGCCAGCAGTCCAAGACCAGGGACAGGGGTCTTCCACGAGCAGTACTTC.

This chain joins TRBV9 and TRBJ1-6, with TRBD1 identical over 7 bases. This CDR3 is built from 14 residues. After removal of 2 bases from V and 8 bases from J, the junction contained 4 bases not matched to a gene. The germline gives CDR1 SGDLS, CDR2 YYNGEE. The CDR3 DNA reads as TGTGCCAGCAGCGTTGGACAGGCCCATTCACCCCTCCACTTT. This gives the protein CASSVGQAHSPLHF.

The V and J genes are TRBV19 and TRBJ2-7; TRBD2 matches 7 bases. Germline assignment: CDR1 LNHDA and CDR2 SQIVND (reference sequence). The CDR3 spans 17 residues. V shed 3 bases and J 2 bases; nucleotides not matched to a gene: 13. Written as DNA, the CDR3 is TGTGCCAGTAGTATTCGAGGGCGGGGGACCCCAGCCTACGAGCAGTACTTC. Its translation: CASSIRGRGTPAYEQYF.

The chain links TRBV28 to TRBJ1-2, with a possible D match to TRBD1 (6 bases). V dropped 5 bases and J dropped 3 bases, with 10 bases sitting between them. Looked up from germline, CDR1 is MDHEN and CDR2 is SYDVKM. This CDR3 contains 13 residues. This chain's CDR3 is CASSLGGDYGYTF. The CDR3 nucleotides are TGTGCCAGCAGTCTAGGGGGTGACTATGGCTACACCTTC.

The chain has TRBV6-5 and TRBJ1-2; 9 nucleotides agree with TRBD1. Looked up from germline, CDR1 is MNHEY and CDR2 is SVGAGI. Trimming took 4 bases from V and 4 from J; bases not matched to a gene: 4. The CDR3 covers 14 residues. The CDR3 here is CASSSRDRVYGYTF. DNA of the CDR3: TGTGCCAGCAGTTCCCGGGACAGGGTCTATGGCTACACCTTC.

This chain connects TRBV7-2 to TRBJ1-6, with TRBD1 matching 7 bases. The CDR3 is 16 residues long. V was pared by 2 bases and J by 3 bases, with 4 bases of the junction left unmatched. Germline CDR1 reads SGHTA; CDR2 reads FQGNSA. Here the CDR3 DNA reads TGTGCCAGCAGCTTATCTCGACAGGGCTATAATTCACCCCTCCACTTT. Translating it yields CASSLSRQGYNSPLHF.

V gene TRBV11-2 combines with J gene TRBJ2-1; 12 nucleotides align to TRBD2. This CDR3 contains 14 residues. Germline CDR1 is SGHAT and CDR2 is FQNNGV. V dropped 7 bases and J dropped 5; count of bases not matched to a gene: 3. The CDR3 is CASKLAGGHNEQFF. CDR3 nucleotide sequence: TGTGCCAGCAAACTAGCGGGGGGTCACAATGAGCAGTTCTTC. The whole variable domain, remainder taken from reference TRBV11-2 and TRBJ2-1, is EAGVAQSPRYKIIEKRQSVAFWCNPISGHATLYWYQQILGQGPKLLIQFQNNGVVDDSQLPKDRFSAERLKGVDSTLKIQPAKLEDSAVYLCASKLAGGHNEQFFGPGTRLTVL.

The chain recombines TRBV18 with TRBJ1-4; 7 nucleotides align to TRBD1. This CDR3 is 13 amino acids long. Germline trimming cut 2 bases from V and 11 bases from J; bases unmatched to any gene: 5. Germline V lookup: CDR1 KGHSH, CDR2 LQKENI. The CDR3 spells CASSPGQDRKLFF. DNA of the CDR3: TGTGCCAGCTCACCAGGACAGGATAGGAAACTGTTTTTT.

V usage is TRBV7-9 and J usage is TRBJ1-1, with 11 bases fitting TRBD1. Germline CDR1 and CDR2: SEHNR and FQNEAQ (reference sequence). CDR3 length: 16 amino acids. V lost 5 bases, J lost 0 bases, and 5 bases stayed unmatched. In nucleotides, the CDR3 is TGTGCCAGCAGCGGTAGGACAGGGGGCTTGAACACTGAAGCTTTCTTT. Protein: CASSGRTGGLNTEAFF.